This T cell receptor beta chain was observed in a study of cytomegalovirus exposure and HLA in healthy donors. With 1 base clipped from V and 6 bases from J, the junction kept 16 bases outside the gene matches. CDR3 length: 19 amino acids. Germline V gives CDR1 SGHVS, CDR2 FNYEAQ. To note about this clone: What it binds is not known.

Generated by immunoSEQ multiplex PCR, the TCRdb table keeps only in-frame clones and is missing some. The top ten clones hold approximately 0.86% of a sample with about 360,000 clones, about nine tenths of them seen once. Study findings and constraints: The finding came from a later analysis; first-cohort TCR clusters tended to co-occur in the roughly 120 validation repertoires. Many donors carried some public TCRs, although rarity characterized most TCR sequences.

This chain uses TRBV7-6 with TRBJ2-3; 10 bases line up with TRBD2. The specimen was PBMCs. The sequence derives from a woman under 30 in good health and CMV-seronegative. The CDR3 DNA follows: TGTGCCAGCAGCTTAGGTAGGGCTAGCGGGGGCATCACACAGGATACGCAGTATTTT. It codes for CASSLGRASGGITQDTQYF. The entire variable domain, with the rest obtained from reference TRBV7-6 and TRBJ2-3, is as follows: GAGVSQSPRYKVTKRGQDVALRCDPISGHVSLYWYRQALGQGPEFLTYFNYEAQQDKSGLPNDRFSAERPEGSISTLTIQRTEQRDSAMYRCASSLGRASGGITQDTQYFGPGTRLTVL.